These 12 T cell receptor beta chains share one sample of origin, sequenced in a study of OX40 agonist ivuxolimab in advanced cancers. Only in-frame clones appear in the TCRdb table, and some are missing; sequencing was by immunoSEQ multiplex PCR. The data hold about 46,000 clones, with 89% observed a single time. The material was CD4+ or CD8+ T cells sorted from blood, obtained in a trial of the OX40 agonist ivuxolimab. These receptors were obtained from an adult with an advanced solid tumor such as melanoma, head and neck, liver or kidney cancer.

The chain links TRBV10-2 to TRBJ2-2; D gene uncertain. CDR1 WSHSY and CDR2 SAAADI come from the germline V gene. The length of the CDR3 is 14 residues. Trimming removed 6 bases from V and 6 bases from J, with 14 bases in between. CDR3 residues: CASSPFRYPGELFF. The CDR3 region has the DNA TGCGCCAGCAGCCCCTTTAGGTACCCCGGGGAGCTGTTTTTT.

This chain uses TRBV28 with TRBJ2-7; D ambiguous. V lost 4 bases and J lost 0, with 10 bases in between. CDR1 is MDHEN, CDR2 SYDVKM, per germline. CDR3 length: 14 residues. The CDR3 bases are TGTGCCAGCAGTTCCCACCTTGGCTCCTACGAGCAGTACTTC. It encodes CASSSHLGSYEQYF.

Here the CDR3 DNA reads TGTGCCAGCAGCTTTTCAGGGGCGGGTCAGCCCCAGCATTTT. This gives the protein CASSFSGAGQPQHF. V usage is TRBV5-8 and J usage is TRBJ1-5; weak D call: TRBD1 (6 bases). This CDR3 has 14 residues. Germline CDR1 is SGHTS and CDR2 is YDEGEE. Trimming took off 2 bases at V and 6 bases at J, with 12 bases between the two ends.

This sequence joins TRBV4-1 and TRBJ2-1; 12 bases are a match to TRBD2. The germline V gene encodes CDR1 MGHRA and CDR2 YSYEKL. With 3 bases clipped from V and 8 bases from J, the junction kept 11 bases outside the gene matches. The CDR3 length is 17 residues. DNA of the CDR3: TGCGCCAGCAGCCAGAGGGGACTAGCGGGTGGGTGGGATGAGCAGTTCTTC. It yields the protein CASSQRGLAGGWDEQFF.

This chain uses TRBV15 with TRBJ1-1; possibly TRBD1 for D (6 bases). The CDR3 runs 16 residues. Germline V gene lookup returns CDR1 LNHNV and CDR2 YYDKDF (reference sequence). Trimming took off 6 bases at V and 0 bases at J, with 17 bases between the two ends. The CDR3 DNA reads as TGTGCCACCAGACCCGCCCCGGGACAAATGAACACTGAAGCTTTCTTT. This gives the protein CATRPAPGQMNTEAFF.

The V and J genes are TRBV7-8 and TRBJ1-4, with TRBD1 matching over 9 bases. Germline-derived CDR1 and CDR2 are SGHVS and FQNEAQ. Trimming cost V 1 base and J 0 bases; bases outside gene matches: 12. The CDR3 covers 20 residues. This CDR3 reads CASSLDRRGQGSATNEKLFF. In nucleotides, the CDR3 is TGTGCCAGCAGCTTAGATCGGCGGGGACAGGGATCTGCAACTAATGAAAAACTGTTTTTT.

The chain combines TRBV7-6 with TRBJ1-1; possibly TRBD1 for D (5 bases). Trimming removed 1 base from V and 6 bases from J, with 9 bases in between. This CDR3 has 13 residues. Germline loops: CDR1 SGHVS, CDR2 FNYEAQ. CDR3 sequence: CASSLGEGPEAFF. Here the CDR3 DNA reads TGTGCCAGCAGCTTAGGGGAGGGGCCTGAAGCTTTCTTT.

This chain links TRBV15 with TRBJ2-1, with D perhaps matching TRBD1 (5 bases). The CDR3 is 15 amino acids. The ends were cut back, 0 bases at V and 5 bases at J, with 11 bases in the middle. Per germline, CDR1 LNHNV and CDR2 YYDKDF (reference sequence). CDR3 loop: CATSRDSDSDNEQFF. The CDR3 DNA follows: TGTGCCACCAGCAGAGATTCTGACAGTGACAATGAGCAGTTCTTC.

Here the CDR3 DNA reads TGTGCCTGGAGTGTAGGGGGCACCGGGGAGCTGTTTTTT. Protein sequence: CAWSVGGTGELFF. The chain uses TRBV30 and TRBJ2-2; a weak D match, TRBD1 (6 bases). Per the germline V gene, CDR1 is GTSNPN and CDR2 is SVGIG (reference sequence). Trimming cost V 0 bases and J 4 bases, with 6 bases left between them. The length of the CDR3 is 13 residues.

V gene TRBV9 combines with J gene TRBJ1-2, with D possibly TRBD1 on 6 matching bases. V gave up 0 bases and J gave up 4 bases, with 13 bases separating them. CDR1 and CDR2 (germline): SGDLS, YYNGEE. The length of the CDR3 is 15 residues. CDR3 sequence: CASSVGQVRSYGYTF. Here the CDR3 DNA reads TGTGCCAGCAGCGTAGGACAGGTTAGGAGCTATGGCTACACCTTC.

The rearrangement joins TRBV27 to TRBJ1-6; D is unresolved. V lost 3 bases to trimming and J lost 9 bases, with 6 bases between them. From germline, CDR1 is MNHEY and CDR2 SMNVEV (reference sequence). CDR3 length: 12 amino acids. The CDR3 DNA reads TGTGCCAGCAGTTTTTTGGGTTCACCCCTCCACTTT. Translated: CASSFLGSPLHF.

The J gene is TRBJ2-1, the V gene TRBV4-3; TRBD1 agrees at 7 bases. Germline V gene lookup returns CDR1 LGHNA and CDR2 YSLEER. V lost 0 bases, J lost 0 bases, and 2 bases stayed unmatched. The CDR3 is 16 amino acids. The CDR3 nucleotides are TGCGCCAGCAGCCAAGAGGACAGGAGCTCCTACAATGAGCAGTTCTTC. Amino acids: CASSQEDRSSYNEQFF.